This T cell receptor (beta chain) was sequenced for a study of blood T cell repertoires in COVID-19. For the study at large: Both acute and convalescent COVID-19 samples were obtained from the United States, Italy and Spain. T cells, B-cell-depleted T cells, or PBMCs provided the cDNA or gDNA that served as material.

In the authors' methods: Reference gene primer amplification yielded estimated nucleated cell counts. Sequenced by immunoSEQ multiplex PCR; TCRdb stores in-frame clones only, minus some. The V and J calls and clone size were taken over from that table, and D and trimming were inferred from the DNA. The table has about 44,000 clones, approximately 82% seen once. V was pared by 5 bases and J by 9 bases, with 10 bases between. The CDR3 runs 12 residues. Germline V CDR1 and CDR2: SGHTA, FQGNSA. V usage is TRBV7-2 and J usage is TRBJ2-2; maybe TRBD1 (5 bases). The source material was peripheral blood. This TCR was sampled from a woman in her 70s with acute or convalescent COVID-19. Here the CDR3 reads CASSLNRRELFF. CDR3 DNA sequence: TGTGCCAGCAGCCTGAACAGGAGGGAGCTGTTTTTT.